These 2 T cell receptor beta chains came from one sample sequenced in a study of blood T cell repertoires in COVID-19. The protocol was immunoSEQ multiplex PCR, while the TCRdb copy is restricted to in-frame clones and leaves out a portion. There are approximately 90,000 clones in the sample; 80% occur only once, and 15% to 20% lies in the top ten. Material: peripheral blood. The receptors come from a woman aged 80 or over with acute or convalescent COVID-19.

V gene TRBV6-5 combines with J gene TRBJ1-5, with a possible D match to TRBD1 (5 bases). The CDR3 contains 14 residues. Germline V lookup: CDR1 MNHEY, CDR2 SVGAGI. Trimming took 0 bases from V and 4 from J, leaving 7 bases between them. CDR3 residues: CASSYSGGNQPQHF. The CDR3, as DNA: TGTGCCAGCAGTTACTCGGGGGGAAATCAGCCCCAGCATTTT.

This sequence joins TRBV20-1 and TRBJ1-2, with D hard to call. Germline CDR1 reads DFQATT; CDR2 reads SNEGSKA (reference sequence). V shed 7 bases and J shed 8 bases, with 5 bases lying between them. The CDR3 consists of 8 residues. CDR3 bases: TGCAGTGGAGGCGGCTACACCTTC. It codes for CSGGGYTF.